The sequence of this T cell receptor (beta chain) was determined in a study of blood T cell repertoires in COVID-19. In the study overall: Italy, Spain and the United States were the sources of the convalescent and acute COVID-19 samples. PBMCs, B-cell-depleted T cells, or T cells were the source of the cDNA or gDNA that made up the material.

In the original analysis: Estimates of nucleated cell counts were drawn from the amplification of reference gene primers. Libraries were prepared by immunoSEQ multiplex PCR; TCRdb keeps only in-frame clonotypes and omits some of them. V and J calls and clone size follow that table, whereas D and trimming were derived from the DNA. The profile shows under 150,000 clones, around 80% of them singletons. V lost 2 bases and J lost 9; bases outside the gene matches: 7. The germline V gene has CDR1 MNHEY and CDR2 SVGEGT. The CDR3 consists of 15 residues. The specimen sequenced was peripheral blood. The TCR was taken from a woman older than 75 with acute or convalescent COVID-19. The J gene is TRBJ1-6, the V gene TRBV6-2 or TRBV6-3, with 7 bases that match TRBD1. CDR3: CASSYGRQGGSPLHF. DNA of the CDR3: TGTGCCAGCAGTTACGGGCGACAGGGAGGTTCACCCCTCCACTTT.